The 17 T cell receptor beta chains given below trace back to one sample, sequenced in a study of blood T cell repertoires in COVID-19. Sequencing was performed with immunoSEQ multiplex PCR; in TCRdb, only in-frame clones are kept and a portion is missing. The table shows about 150,000 clones, with about 86% occurring only once. Sequenced input: peripheral blood. Source of these receptors: an elderly woman with acute or convalescent COVID-19.

CDR3 in DNA: TGTGCCAGCAGTAGGGACATCGATAGCAATCAGCCCCAGCATTTT. This sequence encodes CASSRDIDSNQPQHF. The rearrangement links TRBV2 to TRBJ1-5; D might be TRBD1 (6 bases). Trimming took off 5 bases at V and 0 bases at J, with 11 bases between the two ends. The CDR3 consists of 15 residues. CDR1 is SNHLY, CDR2 FYNNEI, per germline.

In its sample, this clone was seen once. The chain is built from TRBV24-1 and TRBJ2-2, with a tentative D call TRBD2 (5 bases). CDR1 KGHDR and CDR2 SFDVKD come from the germline V gene. This CDR3 spans 18 amino acids. V dropped 3 bases and J dropped 7 bases, with 23 bases sitting between them. This CDR3 is CATSDPTSSPGGYGELFF. In DNA form, the CDR3 reads TGTGCCACCAGTGATCCAACCTCGTCCCCAGGAGGATACGGGGAGCTGTTTTTT.

The chain combines TRBV18 with TRBJ2-5; tentative D call: TRBD1 (5 bases). The germline V gene has CDR1 KGHSH and CDR2 LQKENI. V lost 0 bases and J 8 bases, leaving 13 bases between the germline ends. The CDR3 totals 14 residues. The chain's CDR3 is CASSPPAGSRTQYF. CDR3 nucleotides: TGTGCCAGCTCACCACCGGCAGGGTCGAGAACCCAGTACTTC. Full variable domain (rest looked up from reference TRBV18 and TRBJ2-5): NAGVMQNPRHLVRRRGQEARLRCSPMKGHSHVYWYRQLPEEGLKFMVYLQKENIIDESGMPKERFSAEFPKEGPSILRIQQVVRGDSAAYFCASSPPAGSRTQYFGPGTRLLVL.

The CDR3 loop reads CASSVDRAENIQYF. The CDR3 nucleotides are TGCGCCAGCAGCGTCGACAGGGCGGAAAACATTCAGTACTTC. The genes are TRBV5-1 and TRBJ2-4; 7 bases are shared with TRBD1. Per germline, CDR1 SGHRS and CDR2 YFSETQ. The trim removed 4 bases at V and 5 bases at J, leaving 6 bases unmatched. The CDR3 is 14 amino acids. The entire variable domain, with the rest obtained from reference TRBV5-1 and TRBJ2-4, is as follows: KAGVTQTPRYLIKTRGQQVTLSCSPISGHRSVSWYQQTPGQGLQFLFEYFSETQRNKGNFPGRFSGRQFSNSRSEMNVSTLELGDSALYLCASSVDRAENIQYFGAGTRLSVL.

V is TRBV7-2 and J is TRBJ1-1, with TRBD1 matching 9 bases. The V gene's germline CDR1 is SGHTA and CDR2 FQGNSA. Trimming took 1 base from V and 7 from J; bases not matched to a gene: 4. CDR3 length equals 14 residues. The DNA for the CDR3 is TGTGCCAGCAGCTTAGGGACAGGGGTGGGTGAAGCTTTCTTT. Its translation is CASSLGTGVGEAFF.

J is TRBJ1-2 and V is TRBV4-3; D is undetermined. V lost 0 bases, J lost 6 bases, and 11 bases lay in between. The germline CDR1 and CDR2 sequences are LGHNA and YSLEER. The CDR3 has 14 amino acids. CDR3 in DNA: TGCGCCAGCAGCCAAGAGACTGGGTACAATGGCTACACCTTC. It yields the protein CASSQETGYNGYTF.

The chain employs TRBV18 and TRBJ1-2; D is perhaps TRBD1 (5 bases). CDR1 and CDR2 from the germline V gene are KGHSH and LQKENI. The CDR3 is made up of 12 amino acids. Between the trimmed V and J ends, which lost 4 bases and 6 bases, there was a span of 9 bases. The CDR3 DNA sequence: TGTGCCAGCTCACGTATAGGGGATGGCTACACCTTC. Protein: CASSRIGDGYTF.

This rearrangement joins TRBV9 to TRBJ2-1; D is perhaps TRBD2 (6 bases). Germline V lookup: CDR1 SGDLS, CDR2 YYNGEE. Trimming removed 2 bases from V and 5 bases from J, with 14 bases in between. This CDR3 region has 15 residues. The CDR3 is CASSVAGKYNNEQFF. The CDR3 nucleotides are TGTGCCAGCAGCGTTGCGGGGAAGTACAACAATGAGCAGTTCTTC. Filled out from reference TRBV9 and TRBJ2-1, the complete variable domain reads DSGVTQTPKHLITATGQRVTLRCSPRSGDLSVYWYQQSLDQGLQFLIQYYNGEERAKGNILERFSAQQFPDLHSELNLSSLELGDSALYFCASSVAGKYNNEQFFGPGTRLTVL.

The chain recombines TRBV19 with TRBJ1-2, with unresolved D. V gave up 7 bases and J gave up 4 bases, with 13 bases separating them. Germline V CDR1 and CDR2: LNHDA, SQIVND (reference sequence). This CDR3 is built from 13 residues. The CDR3 bases are TGTGCCAGTACAGGTGCTTCGGTCTATGGCTACACCTTC. This encodes CASTGASVYGYTF.

The genes are TRBV6-5 and TRBJ1-3; 8 positions agree with TRBD1. Germline CDR1 MNHEY, CDR2 SVGAGI. The CDR3 runs 15 residues. Trimming cost V 6 bases and J 3 bases; bases outside gene matches: 7. The CDR3 DNA sequence: TGTGCCAGCAGCCTCGGACAGGGAGTTGGAAACACCATATATTTT. Its protein product is CASSLGQGVGNTIYF.

This clone occurred a few times. J is TRBJ1-1 and V is TRBV2; possibly TRBD1 for D (6 bases). The length of the CDR3 is 13 residues. The V gene's germline CDR1 is SNHLY and CDR2 FYNNEI. V was pared by 3 bases and J by 4 bases, with 9 bases between. CDR3 sequence: CASSEAGVTEAFF. CDR3 coding DNA: TGTGCCAGCAGTGAGGCAGGGGTCACTGAAGCTTTCTTT.

The chain employs TRBV5-1 and TRBJ2-7, with 7 bases fitting TRBD1. Germline-derived CDR1 and CDR2 are SGHRS and YFSETQ. V trimming: 4 bases; J trimming: 2 bases; junction bases outside the gene matches: 9. The CDR3 extends over 15 amino acids. CDR3 DNA: TGCGCCAGCAGCCTCCTTAGACAGGGACCCTACGAGCAGTACTTC. It translates to CASSLLRQGPYEQYF.

Note on this clone: Its ends do not fully match the called genes, so a read error is possible. The rearrangement joins TRBV18 to TRBJ2-3, with D possibly being TRBD1 (5 bases). CDR1 and CDR2 from the germline V gene are KGHSH and LQKENI. The CDR3 has 14 amino acids. CDR3 sequence: CASSPPVGADMQYF. CDR3 DNA sequence: TGTGCCAGCTCACCACCGGTAGGGGCAGATATGCAGTATTTT.

The chain carries TRBV18 and TRBJ2-7; 7 bases line up with TRBD1. This CDR3 comprises 15 residues. Looked up from germline, CDR1 is KGHSH and CDR2 is LQKENI. V lost 6 bases and J lost 0; bases outside the gene matches: 8. CDR3 in amino acids: CASSRDSESSYEQYF. The CDR3 nucleotides read TGTGCCAGCTCGAGGGACAGCGAGAGCTCCTACGAGCAGTACTTC. The full variable domain, completed using reference TRBV18 and TRBJ2-7, is NAGVMQNPRHLVRRRGQEARLRCSPMKGHSHVYWYRQLPEEGLKFMVYLQKENIIDESGMPKERFSAEFPKEGPSILRIQQVVRGDSAAYFCASSRDSESSYEQYFGPGTRLTVT.

The genes are TRBV20-1 and TRBJ2-2, with 8 bases matching TRBD1. CDR3 length: 17 amino acids. J gave up 4 bases and V 3 bases, and 13 bases lay outside the gene matches. From germline, CDR1 is DFQATT and CDR2 SNEGSKA (reference sequence). The CDR3 loop is CSASQRTGTGTTGELFF. CDR3 sequence (DNA): TGCAGTGCTAGTCAGAGGACCGGGACAGGAACCACCGGGGAGCTGTTTTTT.

This CDR3 reads CASSSRLAGGPTDEQFF. CDR3 bases: TGCGCCAGCAGCTCCCGACTAGCGGGGGGGCCTACGGATGAGCAGTTCTTC. This sequence joins TRBV5-1 and TRBJ2-1; 14 bases agree with TRBD2. The CDR3 contains 17 residues. The V and J ends lost 3 bases and 8 bases, in that order; junction bases with no gene match: 10. Germline lookup yields CDR1 SGHRS and CDR2 YFSETQ.

The rearrangement uses TRBV12-2 and TRBJ2-2; the table assigns TRBD1, which was not confirmed against the DNA. TRBV12-2 is a documented pseudogene. The CDR3 runs 16 residues. CDR3 loop: CASRLVETGSTGELFF. The CDR3 nucleotides read TGTGCAAGTCGCTTAGTAGAGACAGGGAGCACCGGGGAGCTGTTTTTT.